This T cell receptor beta chain is from a study of blood T cell repertoires in COVID-19 (dated by TCRdb to 2020 to 2021). In terms of the full investigation: The collaborator samples originated in the United States, Italy and Spain and spanned the acute and convalescent phases of COVID-19. The material from the prospective study consisted of cDNA or gDNA derived from T cells, B-cell-depleted T cells, or PBMCs. Deeply sampled blood TCRbeta repertoires from subjects exposed to, actively infected with, or recovered from COVID-19 were included in the dataset. The repertoires were released in a freely available public database intended as a resource for research on the immune response to SARS-CoV-2. The samples were drawn from two sources: the first 160 participants of the ongoing ImmuneRACE study, and over 1,000 subjects contributed by 6 global collaborators. The sample metadata nearly always contained a de-identified subject ID, COVID-19 status, age in years and sex. HLA class I and class II types, where available, came from metadata supplied by the sample provider rather than from assay-based typing.

TCRbeta CDR3 regions were amplified from genomic DNA using the immunoSEQ Assay, a bias-controlled multiplex PCR. In the paper's pipeline: The number of nucleated cells in each sample was estimated from the amplification of reference gene primers within the assay. To quantify the absolute abundance of each unique TCRbeta CDR3 rearrangement, sequence reads were collapsed and filtered. For each sample, productive Simpson clonality was calculated as the square root of Simpson's diversity index over productive rearrangements. As stored in TCRdb, this immuneACCESS dataset retains in-frame rearrangements with V and J assigned. A fraction of the clones does not appear; measured against another copy, unresolved V genes explain less than half of the discrepancy, and the remainder lacks a known reason. V and J calls and clone size are copied from that table; D and trimming were computed from the DNA. The sample contains some 170,000 clones, roughly 90% of them found a single time. The ten largest clones capture roughly 1.4% of the sample.

CDR3 length: 15 amino acids, cysteine to phenylalanine. Only CDR3 DNA remains: 45 bases, in frame from the first base. Per the germline V gene (reference sequence), LGHDT is the CDR1 and YNNKEL is the CDR2. The junction carries 24 bases between V and J, which are trimmed by 6 bases and 10 bases respectively. About this clone: No cognate antigen has been identified for it. Within one base of it there is no much larger clone, and no base qualities were kept.

Each collaborating institution followed its own protocols to collect whole blood in K2EDTA tubes. For TCRbeta analysis, collaborators shipped samples in one of three forms: frozen whole blood, isolated PBMCs, or DNA extracted from either of those sample types. Points the paper makes about the study in general: How much clinical and demographic metadata was included differed by source and by participant, and the metadata was provided uncurated.

The receptor was derived from a woman in her forties or fifties with acute or convalescent COVID-19. Recombination connected TRBV3-1 (or the pseudogene TRBV3-2) to TRBJ1-1, with no reliable assignment of the D segment. The sequenced material came from peripheral blood. The DNA sequence reads TGTGCCAGCAGTCGAAGATCCGAGACTGCAACCCCAGCTTTCTTT. Its coded protein is CASSRRSETATPAFF.